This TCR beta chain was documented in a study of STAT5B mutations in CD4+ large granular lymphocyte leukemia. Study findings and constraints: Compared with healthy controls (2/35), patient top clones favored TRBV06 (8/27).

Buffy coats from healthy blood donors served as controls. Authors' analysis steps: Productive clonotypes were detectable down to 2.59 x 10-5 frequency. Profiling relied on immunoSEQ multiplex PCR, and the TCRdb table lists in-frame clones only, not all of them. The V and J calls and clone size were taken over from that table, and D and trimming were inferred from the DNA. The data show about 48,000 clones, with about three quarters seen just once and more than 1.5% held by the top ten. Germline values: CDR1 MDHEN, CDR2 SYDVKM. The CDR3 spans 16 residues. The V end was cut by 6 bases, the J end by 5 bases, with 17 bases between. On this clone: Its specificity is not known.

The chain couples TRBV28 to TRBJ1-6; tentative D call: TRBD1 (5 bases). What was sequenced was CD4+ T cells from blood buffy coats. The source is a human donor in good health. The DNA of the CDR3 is TGTGCCAGCAGATCACCCTCCGGGACCAATAATTCACCCCTCCACTTT. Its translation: CASRSPSGTNNSPLHF.